The sequence of this T cell receptor (beta chain) was determined in a study of blood T cell repertoires in COVID-19. The overall study: Sites in the United States, Italy and Spain provided acute and convalescent COVID-19 samples. PBMCs, B-cell-depleted T cells, or T cells provided the cDNA or gDNA that made up the material.

This clone was counted only a few times. Produced via immunoSEQ multiplex PCR; TCRdb's table is partial and in-frame only. This table holds some 180,000 clones, roughly 80% found once. The length of the CDR3 is 11 residues. The J segment lost 5 bases and the V segment lost 8 bases, leaving 2 bases of the junction unmatched. The receptor comes from a woman aged 35 to 49 with COVID-19, enrolled during active disease. The chain is built from TRBV12-3 or TRBV12-4 and TRBJ1-1, with TRBD1 matching over 7 bases. Sequencing input: peripheral blood. The DNA for the CDR3 is TGTGCCAGCCACAGGGGAACTGAAGCTTTCTTT. This gives the protein CASHRGTEAFF.